These 8 T cell receptor beta chains were all obtained from the same sample, sequenced in a study of vaccination and CD4 T cells after COVID-19. Treatment reported: roughly nine-day PBMC culture with coronavirus spike peptide pools or control peptides (ViraFEST assay). Antigen specificity for these receptors is unknown. Sequencing of DNA taken from cultured CD4+ T cells relied on the Oncomine TCR Beta short-read assay. TCRdb re-called the PCR reads with MiXCR, one entry per CDR3 protein. The repertoire holds roughly 15,000 distinct CDR3 sequences, with 27% as singletons. Sample: CD4+ T cells from blood, cultured in vitro. The receptors were sampled from a human donor who had recovered from COVID-19.

The chain has TRBV2 and TRBJ2-7, with 7 nucleotides matching TRBD1. Germline-derived CDR1 and CDR2 are SNHLY and FYNNEI. CDR3 length: 12 residues. J was trimmed by 2 bases and V by 8 bases; bases with no gene match: 3. This CDR3 reads CASGDRTYEQYF. CDR3 nucleotide sequence: TGTGCCAGCGGGGACAGAACCTACGAGCAGTACTTC.

By frequency in the sample, this clonotype is medium-sized. The gene calls are TRBV15 and TRBJ1-5, with unresolved D. With 4 bases removed from V and 6 bases from J, the gap between germline ends came to 13 bases. Germline CDR1 LNHNV, CDR2 YYDKDF (reference sequence). The CDR3 runs 14 residues. The CDR3 region is CATSTPATGQPQHF. DNA for the CDR3: TGTGCCACCAGCACCCCAGCGACCGGTCAGCCCCAGCATTTT.

The V and J genes are TRBV7-2 and TRBJ2-2, with D perhaps TRBD2 (5 bases). The CDR3 covers 14 residues. Germline V gene data show CDR1 as SGHTA and CDR2 as FQGNSA. The V gene lost 5 bases and the J gene lost 5 bases, with 12 bases spanning the gap. The CDR3 reads CASSRSGATGELFF. The DNA of the CDR3 is TGTGCCAGCAGCCGGAGCGGAGCTACCGGGGAGCTGTTTTTT.

The rearrangement links TRBV4-1 to TRBJ2-1, with TRBD1 identical over 9 bases. After removal of 2 bases from V and 10 bases from J, the junction contained 6 bases not matched to a gene. Germline V CDR1 and CDR2: MGHRA, YSYEKL. This CDR3 is 14 amino acids long. CDR3: CASSQRQGVQEQFF. CDR3 nucleotides: TGCGCCAGCAGCCAACGACAGGGGGTACAGGAGCAGTTCTTC.

This chain connects TRBV19 to TRBJ2-2, with 10 bases identical to TRBD2. This CDR3 has 16 residues. Trimming removed 8 bases from V and 7 bases from J; junction bases left unmatched: 13. The V gene's germline CDR1 is LNHDA and CDR2 SQIVND (reference sequence). The CDR3 nucleotides read TGTGCCAGTCGCTACCTTAGCGGGGGGATTGGCGGGGAGCTGTTTTTT. It specifies CASRYLSGGIGGELFF.

This CDR3 reads CASSYGGNNSPLHF. For the CDR3, the DNA is TGTGCCAGCAGCTATGGGGGTAACAATTCACCCCTCCACTTT. The chain has TRBV12-3 or TRBV12-4 and TRBJ1-6, with D perhaps TRBD1 (5 bases). Trimming shortened V by 6 bases and J by 7 bases, and 13 bases separated the two germline ends. The CDR3 has 14 residues.

The chain recombines TRBV4-2 with TRBJ1-3; D unresolved. Germline CDR1 and CDR2: LGHNA and YNFKEQ. The germline V and J ends were trimmed by 0 bases and 0 bases, with 9 bases remaining between them. This CDR3 has 16 amino acids. The DNA of the CDR3 is TGTGCCAGCAGCCAAGATAGCCCGCCCTCTGGAAACACCATATATTTT. Its protein product is CASSQDSPPSGNTIYF.

The chain employs TRBV6-8 and TRBJ1-6; D gene uncertain. The V end was cut by 3 bases, the J end by 5 bases, with 14 bases between. CDR3 length: 16 residues. From germline, CDR1 is MNHGY and CDR2 SAAAGT. The DNA of the CDR3 is TGTGCCAGCAGTTATATTTCGGGAATTCATAATTCACCCCTCCACTTT. Its protein is CASSYISGIHNSPLHF.